The next 25 T cell receptor beta chains were all read from a single sample in a study of shared clonotypes between healthy human individuals. Clones were read by immunoSEQ multiplex PCR, and TCRdb kept only the in-frame ones, dropping some. The data contain approximately 1,000,000 clones, approximately 80% of them seen just once; the ten biggest clones take up about 0.94%. What was sequenced was memory CD4+ T cells from PBMCs. The sample's subset: CD45RA-negative fraction. These receptors all come from a man between 18 and 29 years old in good health. Some clones in this sample may be carry-over from other donors' samples.

Concerning this clone itself: Mismatch with germline at one junction end may stem from a read error. V is TRBV28 and J is TRBJ2-7, with a weak D call TRBD2 (5 bases). In germline, CDR1 is MDHEN, CDR2 SYDVKM. The CDR3 has 12 amino acids. The DNA for the CDR3 is TGTGCCAGCAGTTCCCTTCTGTGGGAGCAGCACTTC. Translated: CASSSLLWEQHF.

The gene calls are TRBV5-1 and TRBJ2-7; perhaps TRBD1 as D (5 bases). The CDR3 sequence is 14 residues long. Germline lookup yields CDR1 SGHRS and CDR2 YFSETQ. The V gene lost 4 bases and the J gene lost 2 bases, with 13 bases spanning the gap. Here the CDR3 DNA reads TGCGCCAGCAGCCCATTGACAGCTACCTACGAGCAGTACTTC. Amino acids: CASSPLTATYEQYF.

The CDR3 DNA reads TGTGCCAGCAGCTCAGGGGGGAGCAATCAGCCCCAGCATTTT. Protein: CASSSGGSNQPQHF. The chain carries TRBV7-2 and TRBJ1-5; 7 bases align to TRBD1. CDR1 SGHTA and CDR2 FQGNSA come from the germline V gene. The CDR3 consists of 14 residues. The trim removed 4 bases at V and 1 base at J, leaving 1 base unmatched.

The table lists this clone with a count of one. The chain couples TRBV6-1 to TRBJ1-1; 7 nucleotides align to TRBD1. The CDR3 sequence is 12 residues long. Trimming removed 5 bases from V and 7 bases from J; junction bases left unmatched: 4. Germline values: CDR1 MNHNS, CDR2 SASEGT. CDR3 sequence: CASSKTGVEAFF. The CDR3 DNA follows: TGTGCCAGCAGTAAAACAGGGGTTGAAGCTTTCTTT.

The chain links TRBV6-1 to TRBJ1-5, with D unclear. Trimming removed 7 bases from V and 12 bases from J, with 22 bases in between. The CDR3 loop spans 14 amino acids. Germline V gives CDR1 MNHNS, CDR2 SASEGT. CDR3 coding DNA: TGTGCCAGCAACTCCGGGCCAGAGGCTTTGATCCAGCATTTT. Encoded protein: CASNSGPEALIQHF.

With respect to this clone: Other nucleotide sequences in the sample specify the same CDR3. The gene calls are TRBV20-1 and TRBJ1-1; TRBD1 might be the D (5 bases). V shed 3 bases and J shed 8 bases, with 10 bases lying between them. The germline V gene encodes CDR1 DFQATT and CDR2 SNEGSKA (reference sequence). The CDR3 has 11 residues. The CDR3 spells CSARGGSEAFF. The CDR3 coding sequence is TGCAGTGCTAGGGGGGGGTCGGAAGCTTTCTTT.

This rearrangement joins TRBV27 to TRBJ1-1; TRBD1 aligns across 7 bases. The V and J ends lost 5 bases and 4 bases, in that order; junction bases with no gene match: 7. Germline CDR1 reads MNHEY; CDR2 reads SMNVEV (reference sequence). There are 14 residues in the CDR3. Here the CDR3 DNA reads TGTGCCAGCAGTATAGACAGGGATCGCACTGAAGCTTTCTTT. It translates to CASSIDRDRTEAFF.

V usage is TRBV7-9 and J usage is TRBJ1-1, with D possibly matching TRBD1 (5 bases). Germline CDR1 and CDR2: SEHNR and FQNEAQ (reference sequence). V was pared by 4 bases and J by 12 bases, with 24 bases between. This CDR3 has 15 residues. CDR3 loop: CASSSDRGLQREPFF. CDR3 coding DNA: TGTGCCAGCAGCTCCGATCGGGGACTCCAAAGGGAGCCTTTCTTT.

The chain is built from TRBV5-1 and TRBJ2-7, with 7 bases identical to TRBD1. CDR1 is SGHRS and CDR2 is YFSETQ in the germline V gene. CDR3 size: 15 residues. V dropped 4 bases and J dropped 2; count of bases not matched to a gene: 9. CDR3 region: CASSLGTAGTYEQYF. CDR3 nucleotide sequence: TGCGCCAGCAGCCTAGGGACAGCCGGAACCTACGAGCAGTACTTC.

This clone was picked up a small number of times. V and J are TRBV2 and TRBJ2-3, with 12 bases fitting TRBD2. The CDR3 is made up of 19 amino acids. Trimming cost V 6 bases and J 6 bases; bases outside gene matches: 19. The germline V gene has CDR1 SNHLY and CDR2 FYNNEI. The CDR3 DNA reads as TGTGCCAGCAGCGGAACAGACGGGACTAGCGGGTCGACGAGGGATACGCAGTATTTT. Its protein product is CASSGTDGTSGSTRDTQYF.

The rearrangement links TRBV19 to TRBJ2-2; 8 bases match TRBD1. This CDR3 contains 16 residues. With V trimmed by 8 bases and J by 0 bases, 8 bases remained unmatched. Germline CDR1 LNHDA, CDR2 SQIVND (reference sequence). The CDR3 here is CASSGQVSANTGELFF. CDR3 DNA sequence: TGTGCCAGTTCGGGACAGGTTTCCGCGAACACCGGGGAGCTGTTTTTT.

This clone was found once. V is TRBV30 and J is TRBJ2-1; 9 nucleotides match TRBD2. The CDR3 is 14 residues long. V was clipped by 0 bases and J by 4 bases; unmatched bases: 1. Germline loops: CDR1 GTSNPN, CDR2 SVGIG (reference sequence). The CDR3 nucleotides are TGTGCCTGGAGTGTAGCGGGAGGTTACAATGAGCAGTTCTTC. It translates to CAWSVAGGYNEQFF.

The rearrangement joins TRBV15 to TRBJ2-5; D unclear. Deletions cut 2 bases from V and 2 bases from J, with 12 bases between. Germline V gene lookup returns CDR1 LNHNV and CDR2 YYDKDF (reference sequence). The CDR3 extends over 15 amino acids. CDR3 region: CATSRPGAFQETQYF. CDR3 DNA sequence: TGTGCCACCAGCAGACCTGGCGCGTTTCAAGAGACCCAGTACTTC.

The chain uses TRBV25-1 and TRBJ2-1; 8 bases are a match to TRBD2. V dropped 8 bases and J dropped 4; count of bases not matched to a gene: 10. The CDR3 covers 15 residues. Germline V gene lookup returns CDR1 MGHDK and CDR2 SYGVNS. The CDR3 sequence: CASSESGLEYNEQFF. The CDR3 nucleotides are TGTGCCAGCTCGGAATCGGGACTAGAATACAATGAGCAGTTCTTC.

The rearrangement joins TRBV6-5 to TRBJ1-1; D uncertain. Germline V gene lookup returns CDR1 MNHEY and CDR2 SVGAGI. CDR3 size: 15 residues. Trimming shortened V by 8 bases and J by 1 base, and 17 bases separated the two germline ends. The CDR3: CASWRGMNWNTEAFF. The CDR3 bases are TGTGCCAGCTGGAGAGGAATGAACTGGAACACTGAAGCTTTCTTT.

With regard to this clone: The junction does not match germline at one end; this may be a read error. This chain links TRBV11-2 with TRBJ2-7; 7 positions match TRBD1. Germline values: CDR1 SGHAT, CDR2 FQNNGV. The CDR3 has 12 amino acids. The CDR3 here is CASSYEGSDRAF. The CDR3 coding sequence is TGTGCCAGCAGCTATGAAGGGAGCGACAGGGCCTTC.

The chain recombines TRBV5-6 with TRBJ2-1, with TRBD1 identical over 9 bases. Germline assignment: CDR1 SGHDT and CDR2 YYEEEE. V lost 3 bases to trimming and J lost 0 bases; unmatched junction nucleotides: 1. This CDR3 has 15 amino acids. The CDR3 here is CASSSTGGSYNEQFF. The CDR3 DNA reads TGTGCCAGCAGCTCGACAGGGGGCTCCTACAATGAGCAGTTCTTC.

Remarks on this clone: The same CDR3 can be traced to other DNA sequences in this sample. The rearrangement uses TRBV6-5 and TRBJ1-1; D gene unclear. The CDR3 has 13 residues. Between the trimmed V and J ends, which lost 6 bases and 3 bases, there was a span of 11 bases. Germline CDR1 MNHEY, CDR2 SVGAGI. CDR3 nucleotide sequence: TGTGCCAGCAGCCCCCCGGGCTACACTGAAGCTTTCTTT. This gives the protein CASSPPGYTEAFF.

The CDR3 protein is CAGGTGGLGYTF. The CDR3, as DNA: TGTGCCGGCGGGACAGGGGGGCTTGGCTACACCTTC. The chain joins TRBV28 to TRBJ1-2; the match to TRBD1 covers 11 bases. There are 12 residues in the CDR3. Unmatched junction bases numbered 6, after V lost 11 bases and J lost 7 bases. Per the germline V gene, CDR1 is MDHEN and CDR2 is SYDVKM.

A single count supports this clone. This may come from a read error, since a much larger clone is one base off. The chain couples TRBV7-2 to TRBJ2-2; 8 positions match TRBD2. This CDR3 comprises 14 residues. The trim removed 6 bases at V and 2 bases at J, leaving 2 bases unmatched. Per germline, CDR1 SGHTA and CDR2 FQGNSA. CDR3 amino acids: CASRLAANTGELFF. For the CDR3, the DNA is TGTGCCAGCAGACTAGCGGCAAACACCGGGGAGCTGTTTTTT.

The chain links TRBV5-1 to TRBJ2-5; 11 bases line up with TRBD2. V gave up 1 base and J gave up 4 bases; unmatched junction bases: 12. The CDR3 has 18 residues. CDR1 and CDR2 from the germline V gene are SGHRS and YFSETQ. CDR3 in amino acids: CASSLKDTGLAGGETQYF. DNA of the CDR3: TGCGCCAGCAGCTTGAAGGATACGGGCCTAGCGGGAGGAGAGACCCAGTACTTC.

V gene TRBV19 combines with J gene TRBJ1-5; maybe TRBD1 (6 bases). Trimming took off 5 bases at V and 9 bases at J, with 26 bases between the two ends. Germline V gives CDR1 LNHDA, CDR2 SQIVND (reference sequence). This CDR3 contains 17 residues. The CDR3 DNA follows: TGTGCCAGTAGTCTTTCGCCCCGACAGGTCTTTTTACCGCCCCAGCATTTT. Its protein product is CASSLSPRQVFLPPQHF.

The chain uses TRBV18 and TRBJ2-3, with 9 nucleotides matching TRBD2. The CDR3 consists of 16 residues. CDR1 and CDR2 from the germline V gene are KGHSH and LQKENI. The junction had 11 bases not matched to a gene; V was cut back by 8 bases and J by 2 bases. Written as DNA, the CDR3 is TGTGCCAGCCCTAGCGGGGCCCTCGTTAACACAGATACGCAGTATTTT. Translated: CASPSGALVNTDTQYF.

The CDR3 region has the DNA TGTGCCAGTCTCAAAGGGGGCAGTGAGTCTAACTATGGCTACACCTTC. As protein: CASLKGGSESNYGYTF. The chain is built from TRBV19 and TRBJ1-2, with 7 bases fitting TRBD1. J lost 0 bases, V lost 8 bases, and 12 bases had no gene match. The CDR3 runs 16 residues. From germline, CDR1 is LNHDA and CDR2 SQIVND (reference sequence).

The rearrangement uses TRBV7-2 and TRBJ2-1; the D is unclear. This CDR3 comprises 13 residues. V was trimmed by 2 bases and J by 8 bases, leaving 10 bases between them. Germline values: CDR1 SGHTA, CDR2 FQGNSA. The DNA of the CDR3 is TGTGCCAGCAGCTTACTCGGTATCGATGAGCAGTTCTTC. It translates to CASSLLGIDEQFF.